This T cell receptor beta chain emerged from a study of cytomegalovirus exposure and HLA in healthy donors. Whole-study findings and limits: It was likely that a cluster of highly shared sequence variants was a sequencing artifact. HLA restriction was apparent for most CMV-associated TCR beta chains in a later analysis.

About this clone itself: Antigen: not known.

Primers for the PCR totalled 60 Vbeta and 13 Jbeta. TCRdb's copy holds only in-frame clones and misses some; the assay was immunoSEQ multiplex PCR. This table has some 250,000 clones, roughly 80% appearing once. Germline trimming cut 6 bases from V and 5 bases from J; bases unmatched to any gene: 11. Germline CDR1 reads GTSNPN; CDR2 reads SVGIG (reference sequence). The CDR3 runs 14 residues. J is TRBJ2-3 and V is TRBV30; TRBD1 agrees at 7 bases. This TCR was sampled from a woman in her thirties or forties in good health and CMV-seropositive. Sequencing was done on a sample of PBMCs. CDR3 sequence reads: CACLTGPWGDTQYF. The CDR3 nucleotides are TGTGCCTGCCTGACAGGGCCCTGGGGAGATACGCAGTATTTT.